The entry that follows covers one T cell receptor beta chain sequence. The antigen is undetermined. This entry belongs to a study of T cell responses to AZD1222 COVID-19 vaccine. Study-level results: Only after the peak T cell response were repertoires sampled.

Trimming shortened V by 5 bases and J by 8 bases, and 12 bases separated the two germline ends. From germline, CDR1 is MNHNY and CDR2 SVGAGI (reference sequence). This CDR3 has 12 residues. Sequencing used immunoSEQ multiplex PCR; TCRdb keeps in-frame clones, though not all of them. Of around 140,000 clones listed, 85% to 90% are singletons. This rearrangement joins TRBV6-6 to TRBJ1-2; TRBD1 might be the D (6 bases). The source was peripheral blood, collected on day 0 of AZD1222 vaccination. The sequence was obtained from an adult in good health. The CDR3 loop reads CASSVPGVGYTF. The DNA for the CDR3 is TGTGCCAGCAGTGTACCAGGGGTCGGCTACACCTTC.